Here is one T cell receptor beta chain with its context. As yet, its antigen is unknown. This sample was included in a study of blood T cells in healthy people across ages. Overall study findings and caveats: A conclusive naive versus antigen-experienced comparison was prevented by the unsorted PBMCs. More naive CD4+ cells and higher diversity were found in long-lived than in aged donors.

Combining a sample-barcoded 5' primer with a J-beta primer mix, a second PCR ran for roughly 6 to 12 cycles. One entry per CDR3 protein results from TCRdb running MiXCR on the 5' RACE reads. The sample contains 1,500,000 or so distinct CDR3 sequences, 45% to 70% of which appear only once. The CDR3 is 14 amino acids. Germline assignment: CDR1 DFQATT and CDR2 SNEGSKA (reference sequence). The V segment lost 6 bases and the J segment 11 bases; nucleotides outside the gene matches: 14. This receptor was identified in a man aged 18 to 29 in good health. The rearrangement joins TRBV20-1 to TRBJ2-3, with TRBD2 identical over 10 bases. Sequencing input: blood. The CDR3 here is CSAPSSGGLKMQYF. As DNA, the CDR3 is TGCAGTGCGCCTTCTAGCGGGGGCTTGAAGATGCAGTATTTT.